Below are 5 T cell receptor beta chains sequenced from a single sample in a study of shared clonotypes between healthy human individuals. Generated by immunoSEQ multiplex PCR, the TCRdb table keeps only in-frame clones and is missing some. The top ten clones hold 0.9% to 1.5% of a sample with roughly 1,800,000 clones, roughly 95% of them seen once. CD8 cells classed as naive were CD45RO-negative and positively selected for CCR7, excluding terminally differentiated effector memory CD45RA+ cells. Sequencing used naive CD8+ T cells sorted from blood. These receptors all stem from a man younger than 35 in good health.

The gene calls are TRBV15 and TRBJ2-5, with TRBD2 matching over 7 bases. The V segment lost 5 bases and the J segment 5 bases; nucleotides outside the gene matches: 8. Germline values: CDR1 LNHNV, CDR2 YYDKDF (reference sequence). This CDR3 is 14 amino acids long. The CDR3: CATSVRTSWETQYF. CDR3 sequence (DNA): TGTGCCACCAGCGTACGGACTAGTTGGGAGACCCAGTACTTC.

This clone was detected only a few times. Here the CDR3 reads CASSVGHGYTF. In DNA, the CDR3 is TGTGCCAGCAGCGTAGGGCATGGCTACACCTTC. The chain employs TRBV9 and TRBJ1-2; D gene unclear. Per germline, CDR1 SGDLS and CDR2 YYNGEE. V dropped 0 bases and J dropped 6 bases, with 3 bases sitting between them. CDR3 length equals 11 residues.

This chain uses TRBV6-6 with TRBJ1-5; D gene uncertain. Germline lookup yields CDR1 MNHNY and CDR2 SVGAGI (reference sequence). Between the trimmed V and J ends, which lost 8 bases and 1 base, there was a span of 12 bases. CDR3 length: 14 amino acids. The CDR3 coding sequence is TGTGCCAGCGTTGAGGGAATGAGCAATCAGCCCCAGCATTTT. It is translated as CASVEGMSNQPQHF.

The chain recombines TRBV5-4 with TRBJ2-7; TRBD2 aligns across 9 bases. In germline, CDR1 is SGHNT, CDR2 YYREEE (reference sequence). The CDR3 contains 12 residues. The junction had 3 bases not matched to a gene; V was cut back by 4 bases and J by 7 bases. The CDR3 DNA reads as TGTGCCAGCAGCGCCGCGGGAGGGGAGCAGTACTTC. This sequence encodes CASSAAGGEQYF. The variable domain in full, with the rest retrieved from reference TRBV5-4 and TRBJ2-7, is ETGVTQSPTHLIKTRGQQVTLRCSSQSGHNTVSWYQQALGQGPQFIFQYYREEENGRGNFPPRFSGLQFPNYSSELNVNALELDDSALYLCASSAAGGEQYFGPGTRLTVT.

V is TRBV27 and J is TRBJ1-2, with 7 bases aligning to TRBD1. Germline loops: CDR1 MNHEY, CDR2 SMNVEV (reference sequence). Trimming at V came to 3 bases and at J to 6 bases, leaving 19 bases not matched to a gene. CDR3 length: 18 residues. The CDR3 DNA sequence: TGTGCCAGCAGTTTCCAGCATCCTATCAGGGGGGGTGAGGATGGCTACACCTTC. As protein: CASSFQHPIRGGEDGYTF.